The present TCR beta chain was sequenced within a study of shared clonotypes between healthy human individuals. Study results and caveats: How much donors shared clonotypes was expected to be affected by sequencing depth. Shared across several donors were roughly 4.8% of the naive CD4 clonotypes.

This clone is a singleton in its sample. Its antigen is unknown. Germline-derived CDR1 and CDR2 are SGDLS and YYNGEE. The J segment lost 8 bases and the V segment lost 0 bases, leaving 7 bases of the junction unmatched. This CDR3 region has 16 residues. Data came from immunoSEQ multiplex PCR; TCRdb stores just in-frame clones and leaves some out. The sample records approximately 2.1 million clones, approximately 93% being singletons. The V gene is TRBV9, the J gene TRBJ2-1; the match to TRBD1 covers 11 bases. Material: naive CD4+ T cells from PBMCs. The subset was: CD45RA+ positively selected. The clonotype was recovered from a man younger than 30 in good health. Some clones in this sample may be carry-over from other donors' samples. CDR3 DNA: TGTGCCAGCAGCGTAGTTGGGACAGGGGGATTTGATGAGCAGTTCTTC. Its protein is CASSVVGTGGFDEQFF.